This T cell receptor (beta chain) was documented in a study of control samples from healthy donors and cancer patients. V was clipped by 2 bases and J by 4 bases; unmatched bases: 9. The CDR3 contains 16 residues. Germline values: CDR1 LGHNA, CDR2 YSLEER. The table came from immunoSEQ multiplex PCR; TCRdb's copy has only in-frame clones and leaves some out. The sample has roughly 170,000 clones, 93% seen once. Sequencing input: blood. The clonotype comes from an older woman in good health. The V gene is TRBV4-3, the J gene TRBJ1-2; 8 nucleotides line up with TRBD1. The CDR3, as DNA: TGCGCCAGCAGCCAAAGAGGGTCTCAGGGGGCCTATGGCTACACCTTC. Translating it yields CASSQRGSQGAYGYTF.